The 19 T cell receptor beta chains below all came from one sample that was sequenced in a study of blood T cell repertoires in COVID-19. Assay used: immunoSEQ multiplex PCR; TCRdb lists only in-frame clones, some missing. The profile covers fewer than 150,000 clones, with roughly four fifths appearing a single time and approximately 10% taken by the ten largest. The sequenced sample was peripheral blood. The receptor source for this set is a human donor in a cohort sampled during active COVID-19.

V usage is TRBV6-5 and J usage is TRBJ2-1; perhaps TRBD2 as D (6 bases). Trimming took off 1 base at V and 5 bases at J, with 6 bases between the two ends. Germline lookup yields CDR1 MNHEY and CDR2 SVGAGI. The CDR3 extends over 13 amino acids. CDR3: CASSYWRDNEQFF. As DNA, the CDR3 is TGTGCCAGCAGTTACTGGAGGGACAATGAGCAGTTCTTC.

The V gene is TRBV5-4, the J gene TRBJ2-5; the D is unclear. Trimming removed 1 base from V and 2 bases from J, with 3 bases in between. This CDR3 has 12 amino acids. Germline lookup yields CDR1 SGHNT and CDR2 YYREEE (reference sequence). Here the CDR3 DNA reads TGTGCCAGCAGCTTGCCTCAAGAGACCCAGTACTTC. Translated: CASSLPQETQYF.

The chain links TRBV5-1 to TRBJ2-1, with TRBD1 matching over 10 bases. V trimming: 5 bases; J trimming: 6 bases; junction bases outside the gene matches: 5. The germline gives CDR1 SGHRS, CDR2 YFSETQ. There are 14 residues in the CDR3. CDR3 sequence reads: CASRGTGVSNEQFF. The DNA of the CDR3 is TGCGCCAGCAGGGGGACAGGGGTGAGCAATGAGCAGTTCTTC.

V gene TRBV4-1 combines with J gene TRBJ2-7; no definite D call. The length of the CDR3 is 15 residues. Germline CDR1 reads MGHRA; CDR2 reads YSYEKL. The V end was cut by 0 bases, the J end by 0 bases, with 9 bases between. CDR3 sequence (DNA): TGCGCCAGCAGCCAAGATCCGCCCAGCTCCTACGAGCAGTACTTC. Its translation is CASSQDPPSSYEQYF.

The chain recombines TRBV5-6 with TRBJ1-1; a possible D gene is TRBD1 (6 bases). The CDR3 loop spans 15 amino acids. Per the germline V gene, CDR1 is SGHDT and CDR2 is YYEEEE. The V and J ends lost 4 bases and 8 bases respectively, with 21 bases between them. The CDR3 DNA reads TGTGCCAGCAGCGAACAGGGAGACTTTACCGGCGAAGCTTTCTTT. Translating it yields CASSEQGDFTGEAFF.

The genes are TRBV4-2 and TRBJ2-1; 14 positions match TRBD2. Germline-derived CDR1 and CDR2 are LGHNA and YNFKEQ. CDR3 size: 21 residues. The J segment lost 3 bases and the V segment lost 7 bases, leaving 20 bases of the junction unmatched. The CDR3 region is CASTQGRTSGGPNALYNEQFF. The CDR3 bases are TGTGCCAGCACCCAGGGGAGGACTAGCGGGGGGCCCAACGCGCTCTACAATGAGCAGTTCTTC.

The V and J genes are TRBV2 and TRBJ2-7; D gene uncertain. The ends were cut back, 8 bases at V and 4 bases at J, with 9 bases in the middle. CDR3 length: 11 amino acids. Germline loops: CDR1 SNHLY, CDR2 FYNNEI. CDR3 protein: CASGPIYEQYF. The CDR3 DNA follows: TGTGCCAGCGGGCCGATTTACGAGCAGTACTTC. Combining the CDR3 with reference TRBV2 and TRBJ2-7 gives the whole variable domain EPEVTQTPSHQVTQMGQEVILRCVPISNHLYFYWYRQILGQKVEFLVSFYNNEISEKSEIFDDQFSVERPDGSNFTLKIRSTKLEDSAMYFCASGPIYEQYFGPGTRLTVT.

The table lists this clone with a few counts. The chain couples TRBV6-5 to TRBJ2-5; D is perhaps TRBD2 (6 bases). V was cut by 2 bases and J by 5 bases, with 12 bases left in between. The germline CDR1 and CDR2 sequences are MNHEY and SVGAGI. There are 14 residues in the CDR3. This chain's CDR3 is CASSYDGDFETQYF. The CDR3, as DNA: TGTGCCAGCAGTTACGATGGGGACTTCGAGACCCAGTACTTC.

Concerning this clone itself: Other DNA sequences in this specimen translate into the identical CDR3. The chain uses TRBV5-1 and TRBJ2-1; TRBD1 is a possible D gene (7 bases). Germline loops: CDR1 SGHRS, CDR2 YFSETQ. Trimming took 0 bases from V and 3 from J, leaving 10 bases between them. The CDR3 contains 15 residues. The CDR3 loop is CASSLGQGGYNEQFF. CDR3 sequence (DNA): TGCGCCAGCAGCTTGGGTCAGGGGGGCTACAATGAGCAGTTCTTC.

The V call is TRBV4-2, the J call TRBJ1-1, with D tentatively TRBD1 (6 bases). The V end was cut by 0 bases, the J end by 6 bases, with 20 bases between. CDR1 LGHNA and CDR2 YNFKEQ come from the germline V gene. The CDR3 sequence is 17 residues long. The chain's CDR3 is CASSQDYGGATDPEAFF. CDR3 coding DNA: TGTGCCAGCAGCCAAGACTACGGGGGGGCTACGGACCCTGAAGCTTTCTTT.

As regards this clone: In the same sample, other DNA sequences code for this CDR3. The V and J genes are TRBV2 and TRBJ2-1, with 8 bases matching TRBD2. Losses at the gene ends were 6 bases for V and 7 bases for J; bases not matched to a gene: 11. This CDR3 has 15 amino acids. Germline assignment: CDR1 SNHLY and CDR2 FYNNEI. CDR3: CASRSAGGAGNEQFF. The CDR3 bases are TGTGCCAGCAGGTCGGCCGGGGGGGCAGGGAATGAGCAGTTCTTC.

V gene TRBV9 combines with J gene TRBJ1-1; D ambiguous. Trimming took off 3 bases at V and 0 bases at J, with 9 bases between the two ends. Germline V gene lookup returns CDR1 SGDLS and CDR2 YYNGEE. The length of the CDR3 is 14 residues. The CDR3 loop reads CASSAHSLNTEAFF. CDR3 sequence (DNA): TGTGCCAGCAGCGCACACAGCCTGAACACTGAAGCTTTCTTT.

The chain has TRBV18 and TRBJ1-5, with 7 nucleotides matching TRBD1. This CDR3 is built from 14 residues. The V segment lost 4 bases and the J segment 3 bases; nucleotides outside the gene matches: 3. From germline, CDR1 is KGHSH and CDR2 LQKENI. CDR3 protein: CASSRDSSNQPQHF. CDR3 in DNA: TGTGCCAGCTCACGGGACAGCTCCAATCAGCCCCAGCATTTT.

This clone has only one observation. The chain links TRBV20-1 to TRBJ2-1; D gene ambiguous. V lost 6 bases and J lost 2, with 8 bases in between. This CDR3 has 12 residues. Germline CDR1 and CDR2: DFQATT and SNEGSKA (reference sequence). The CDR3 is CSASQTYNEQFF. In nucleotides, the CDR3 is TGCAGTGCAAGTCAGACCTACAATGAGCAGTTCTTC.

This clone was seen repeatedly, ten times or more. In nucleotides, the CDR3 is TGTGCCAGCAGACGACAGGGGAACTATGGCTACACCTTC. This translates into CASRRQGNYGYTF. The chain recombines TRBV12-3 or TRBV12-4 with TRBJ1-2; the match to TRBD1 covers 8 bases. The length of the CDR3 is 13 residues. J was trimmed by 2 bases and V by 6 bases; bases with no gene match: 2.

This chain joins TRBV24-1 and TRBJ2-1, with D tentatively TRBD2 (5 bases). This CDR3 is built from 12 residues. The germline V gene encodes CDR1 KGHDR and CDR2 SFDVKD. V was clipped by 9 bases and J by 10 bases, with 15 bases between them. This chain's CDR3 is CATSEGLGEQFF. CDR3 coding DNA: TGTGCCACCTCTGAGGGTTTGGGGGAGCAGTTCTTC.

This chain joins TRBV4-1 and TRBJ1-3, with D perhaps matching TRBD1 (5 bases). CDR1 is MGHRA, CDR2 YSYEKL, per germline. The CDR3 covers 16 residues. The V end lost 3 bases, the J end lost 0 bases, and 12 bases lay between the germline ends. DNA of the CDR3: TGCGCCAGCAGCCAGTTGACAGCTATCTCTGGAAACACCATATATTTT. Amino acids: CASSQLTAISGNTIYF.

This rearrangement joins TRBV4-1 to TRBJ1-2; unclear D gene. V was pared by 0 bases and J by 5 bases, with 28 bases between. CDR1 MGHRA and CDR2 YSYEKL come from the germline V gene. The CDR3 is 20 residues long. The CDR3, as DNA: TGCGCCAGCAGCCAAGATGCGTCTCGGACTTCCTCCCTTAGAAAGTATGGCTACACCTTC. Protein product: CASSQDASRTSSLRKYGYTF.

The V call is TRBV6-1, the J call TRBJ2-5, with 11 positions matching TRBD2. The germline CDR1 and CDR2 sequences are MNHNS and SASEGT. This CDR3 spans 16 amino acids. V lost 4 bases to trimming and J lost 3 bases; unmatched junction nucleotides: 7. The DNA for the CDR3 is TGTGCCAGCAGTGCCCAACCGACTAGCGGGGAAGAGACCCAGTACTTC. Protein sequence: CASSAQPTSGEETQYF.